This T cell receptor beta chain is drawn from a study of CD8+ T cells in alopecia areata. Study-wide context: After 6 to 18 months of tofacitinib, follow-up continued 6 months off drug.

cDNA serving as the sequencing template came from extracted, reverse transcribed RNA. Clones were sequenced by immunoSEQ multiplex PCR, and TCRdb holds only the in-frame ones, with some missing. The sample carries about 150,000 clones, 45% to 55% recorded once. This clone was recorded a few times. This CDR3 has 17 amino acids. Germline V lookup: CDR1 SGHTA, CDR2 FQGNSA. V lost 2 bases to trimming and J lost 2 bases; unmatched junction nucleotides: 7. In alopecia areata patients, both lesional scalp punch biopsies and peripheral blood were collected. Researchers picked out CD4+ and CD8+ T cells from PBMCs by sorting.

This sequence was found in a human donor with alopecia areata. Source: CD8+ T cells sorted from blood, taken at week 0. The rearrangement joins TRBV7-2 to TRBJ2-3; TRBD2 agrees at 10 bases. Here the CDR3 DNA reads TGTGCCAGCAGCTTAACGGTTAGCGGGGGGCCCACAGATACGCAGTATTTT. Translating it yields CASSLTVSGGPTDTQYF.